This passage covers 29 T cell receptor beta chains from one sample sequenced in a study of response to subunit inactivated influenza vaccine. One entry per CDR3 protein results from TCRdb running MiXCR on the RT-PCR reads. Here the sample spans under 950,000 distinct CDR3 sequences, around 20% being singletons. Specimen: PBMCs from blood, collected 4 to 6 days after vaccination. These receptors were taken from a man in his forties or fifties who received an inactivated influenza vaccine.

This chain joins TRBV29-1 and TRBJ1-1; TRBD1 aligns across 8 bases. Germline loops: CDR1 SQVTM, CDR2 ANQGSEA. The junction had 6 bases not matched to a gene; V was cut back by 4 bases and J by 2 bases. The CDR3 totals 14 residues. The CDR3 sequence is CSVGSGTGNTEAFF. The CDR3 region has the DNA TGCAGCGTTGGGTCTGGGACAGGTAACACTGAAGCTTTCTTT.

The gene calls are TRBV10-3 and TRBJ2-1; maybe TRBD2 (7 bases). CDR1 is ENHRY and CDR2 is SYGVKD in the germline V gene. The CDR3 covers 15 residues. Trimming left V 0 bases short and J 7 bases short, with 13 bases between. CDR3 in DNA: TGTGCCATCAGTGAGTCGGGGGGGCCCTCTAATGAGCAGTTCTTC. It yields the protein CAISESGGPSNEQFF.

The table lists this clonotype with a few counts. The rearrangement joins TRBV28 to TRBJ1-1, with TRBD1 identical over 12 bases. The CDR3 runs 15 residues. V shed 6 bases, J shed 0 bases, and the junction held 2 bases outside the gene matches. Per the germline V gene, CDR1 is MDHEN and CDR2 is SYDVKM. Written as DNA, the CDR3 is TGTGCCAGCAGCTGGGACAGGGGGCTGAACACTGAAGCTTTCTTT. Its protein product is CASSWDRGLNTEAFF.

The rearrangement joins TRBV7-2 to TRBJ2-7; a possible D gene is TRBD2 (6 bases). Germline CDR1 and CDR2: SGHTA and FQGNSA. The CDR3 spans 16 residues. V lost 4 bases and J lost 2, with 18 bases in between. The chain's CDR3 is CASSSSARGWAYEQYF. DNA for the CDR3: TGTGCCAGCAGCTCTAGCGCCCGAGGGTGGGCCTACGAGCAGTACTTC.

The sample holds a few counts of this clonotype. The J gene is TRBJ2-5, the V gene TRBV7-9; D remains unclear. The CDR3 totals 13 residues. Germline loops: CDR1 SEHNR, CDR2 FQNEAQ (reference sequence). V was shortened by 6 bases and J by 3 bases, with 11 bases between the two germline ends. The CDR3 spells CASSIRGEETQYF. As DNA, the CDR3 is TGTGCCAGCAGTATCCGAGGAGAAGAGACCCAGTACTTC.

This chain links TRBV19 with TRBJ2-1, with D possibly being TRBD2 (6 bases). Germline V gene lookup returns CDR1 LNHDA and CDR2 SQIVND (reference sequence). The CDR3 has 15 residues. Trimming shortened V by 3 bases and J by 6 bases, and 15 bases separated the two germline ends. This chain's CDR3 is CASSILEGGINEQFF. The CDR3 DNA follows: TGTGCCAGTAGTATCTTGGAAGGCGGGATCAATGAGCAGTTCTTC.

This clonotype has ten or more counts. The chain is built from TRBV20-1 and TRBJ1-5, with D hard to call. The CDR3 is made up of 13 amino acids. Germline CDR1 is DFQATT and CDR2 is SNEGSKA (reference sequence). V was clipped by 8 bases and J by 1 base, with 12 bases between them. CDR3 residues: CSSHSGSNQPQHF. The CDR3 DNA reads as TGCAGTTCCCACTCAGGAAGCAATCAGCCCCAGCATTTT.

V gene TRBV7-2 combines with J gene TRBJ2-4; TRBD2 aligns across 15 bases. The CDR3 spans 17 residues. CDR1 is SGHTA and CDR2 is FQGNSA in the germline V gene. After removal of 2 bases from V and 6 bases from J, the junction contained 5 bases not matched to a gene. CDR3 bases: TGTGCCAGCAGCTTAAGAGGGACTAGCGGGGGGATAAACATTCAGTACTTC. Protein: CASSLRGTSGGINIQYF.

To note about this clonotype: A read error is possible here, since a much larger clone lies one base away. The chain joins TRBV12-3 or TRBV12-4 to TRBJ1-1; D gene unclear. V lost 8 bases and J 13 bases, leaving 17 bases between the germline ends. CDR3 length equals 11 residues. The CDR3, as DNA: TGTGCCAGCGCATTCAATGGTAGGGTTTTCTTT. It codes for CASAFNGRVFF.

The rearrangement links TRBV20-1 to TRBJ2-7; D tentatively fits TRBD1 or TRBD2 (5 bases each). Germline CDR1 DFQATT, CDR2 SNEGSKA (reference sequence). This CDR3 contains 14 residues. The V gene lost 6 bases and the J gene lost 5 bases, with 20 bases spanning the gap. The chain's CDR3 is CSALSISLGDEQYF. For the CDR3, the DNA is TGCAGTGCCCTCAGTATTAGCTTGGGGGACGAGCAGTACTTC.

In its sample, this clonotype was seen a few times. The chain employs TRBV5-1 and TRBJ2-5, with 8 bases matching TRBD1. The CDR3 has 16 amino acids. The ends lost 4 bases at V and 1 base at J; junction bases unmatched: 9. Germline V CDR1 and CDR2: SGHRS, YFSETQ. CDR3 in DNA: TGCGCCAGCAGCCGTGGACAGGGAACGTCCCAAGAGACCCAGTACTTC. This sequence encodes CASSRGQGTSQETQYF.

This clonotype was observed a handful of times. This chain connects TRBV10-3 to TRBJ2-1; TRBD1 agrees at 7 bases. The CDR3 loop spans 15 amino acids. In germline, CDR1 is ENHRY, CDR2 SYGVKD. V was pared by 5 bases and J by 0 bases, with 4 bases of the junction left unmatched. The DNA of the CDR3 is TGTGCCATCAGTACACAGGGGAGCTCCTACAATGAGCAGTTCTTC. Translation: CAISTQGSSYNEQFF.

J is TRBJ2-3 and V is TRBV20-1; D not certain. The CDR3 contains 15 residues. With 0 bases removed from V and 0 bases from J, the gap between germline ends came to 10 bases. Per germline, CDR1 DFQATT and CDR2 SNEGSKA (reference sequence). The CDR3 bases are TGCAGTGCTAGAGACCCCGGGCAAAGCACAGATACGCAGTATTTT. Translation gives CSARDPGQSTDTQYF.

This clonotype appeared a few times. V usage is TRBV11-2 and J usage is TRBJ2-2; 7 bases match TRBD2. The CDR3 consists of 18 residues. The V gene end was trimmed by 2 bases and the J gene end by 1 base; junction bases not matched to a gene: 10. Looked up from germline, CDR1 is SGHAT and CDR2 is FQNNGV. The CDR3 sequence is CASSLNLAVRKNTGELFF. The CDR3, as DNA: TGTGCCAGCAGCTTAAACCTAGCGGTTAGGAAGAACACCGGGGAGCTGTTTTTT.

This clonotype has just a few counts. The chain links TRBV20-1 to TRBJ2-6; D perhaps matches TRBD2 (5 bases). The CDR3 is made up of 16 amino acids. Trimming cost V 1 base and J 0 bases, with 10 bases left between them. Germline V CDR1 and CDR2: DFQATT, SNEGSKA (reference sequence). The CDR3 is CSARAEGISGANVLTF. CDR3 DNA sequence: TGCAGTGCTAGAGCCGAGGGAATCTCTGGGGCCAACGTCCTGACTTTC.

This clonotype appeared many times. The CDR3 reads CATMGRGNTGELFF. Written as DNA, the CDR3 is TGTGCCACCATGGGACGAGGGAACACCGGGGAGCTGTTTTTT. The rearrangement joins TRBV24-1 to TRBJ2-2; tentatively, D is TRBD1 or TRBD2 (5 bases each). The CDR3 is 14 residues long. V lost 8 bases and J 1 base, leaving 10 bases between the germline ends. CDR1 and CDR2 from the germline V gene are KGHDR and SFDVKD.

This chain links TRBV20-1 with TRBJ2-1, with a weak D call TRBD2 (5 bases). The CDR3 sequence is 15 residues long. Trimming left V 0 bases short and J 1 base short, with 10 bases between. From germline, CDR1 is DFQATT and CDR2 SNEGSKA (reference sequence). CDR3 sequence reads: CSARETKRSYNEQFF. The CDR3, as DNA: TGCAGTGCTAGAGAGACCAAGCGGTCCTACAATGAGCAGTTCTTC.

The chain combines TRBV5-6 with TRBJ2-5; 8 bases map to TRBD1. Germline V CDR1 and CDR2: SGHDT, YYEEEE. V dropped 4 bases and J dropped 5; count of bases not matched to a gene: 10. The CDR3 consists of 15 residues. The CDR3 region is CASSLRTGWVETQYF. In nucleotides, the CDR3 is TGTGCCAGCAGCCTCCGGACAGGGTGGGTGGAGACCCAGTACTTC.

This clonotype was detected only a few times. V usage is TRBV7-2 and J usage is TRBJ2-1, with 14 bases fitting TRBD2. CDR1 and CDR2 from the germline V gene are SGHTA and FQGNSA. The length of the CDR3 is 16 residues. With 6 bases clipped from V and 6 bases from J, the junction kept 7 bases outside the gene matches. The CDR3 reads CASRAGGTSGSNEQFF. The CDR3 DNA reads TGTGCCAGCAGAGCGGGGGGGACTAGCGGGAGCAATGAGCAGTTCTTC.

The chain couples TRBV6-1 to TRBJ1-2; a weak D match, TRBD1 (6 bases). The length of the CDR3 is 15 residues. Trimming cost V 0 bases and J 4 bases, with 12 bases left between them. CDR1 MNHNS and CDR2 SASEGT come from the germline V gene. The CDR3 nucleotides read TGTGCCAGCAGTGAAGCTTACAGGGATCGCTATGGCTACACCTTC. It codes for CASSEAYRDRYGYTF.

The chain carries TRBV28 and TRBJ2-7, with D possibly TRBD1 on 5 matching bases. Germline V gene data show CDR1 as MDHEN and CDR2 as SYDVKM. The CDR3 loop spans 17 amino acids. V was cut by 3 bases and J by 2 bases, with 20 bases left in between. In nucleotides, the CDR3 is TGTGCCAGCAGTTTCGAGCCCTACGAGACAGTAACCTACGAGCAGTACTTC. Translating it yields CASSFEPYETVTYEQYF.

The rearrangement links TRBV9 to TRBJ2-1, with 7 bases matching TRBD1. V gave up 4 bases and J gave up 14 bases; unmatched junction bases: 18. The germline V gene encodes CDR1 SGDLS and CDR2 YYNGEE. The CDR3 length is 15 residues. The CDR3 loop is CASSPSGSVNQGEFF. The CDR3 DNA reads TGTGCCAGCAGCCCCTCCGGTTCGGTGAACCAGGGGGAGTTCTTC.

About this clonotype itself: The germline gene is not matched at one end of the junction; a read error may be the cause. The chain recombines TRBV11-2 with TRBJ2-5, with D perhaps being TRBD1 or TRBD2 (7 bases each). There are 15 residues in the CDR3. Per the germline V gene, CDR1 is SGHAT and CDR2 is FQNNGV. The CDR3 here is CASSSQRRRGGTQHF. As DNA, the CDR3 is TGTGCCAGCAGCTCACAAAGGCGCAGGGGGGGGACCCAGCACTTC.

This chain joins TRBV12-3 or TRBV12-4 and TRBJ2-7; 8 bases fit TRBD1. This CDR3 has 14 residues. V lost 6 bases to trimming and J lost 6 bases; unmatched junction nucleotides: 10. The CDR3 nucleotides are TGTGCCAGCAGCCTACTCGGGACAGGCCGCGAGCAGTACTTC. It codes for CASSLLGTGREQYF.

The V gene is TRBV20-1, the J gene TRBJ2-7, with 9 bases matching TRBD2. V lost 0 bases and J lost 3; bases outside the gene matches: 3. Germline lookup yields CDR1 DFQATT and CDR2 SNEGSKA (reference sequence). CDR3 size: 14 residues. The CDR3 sequence: CSARDPAGGYEQYF. In DNA form, the CDR3 reads TGCAGTGCTAGAGATCCAGCGGGGGGCTACGAGCAGTACTTC.

This chain connects TRBV25-1 to TRBJ1-4; D is perhaps TRBD1 (5 bases). Germline V gene data show CDR1 as MGHDK and CDR2 as SYGVNS. This CDR3 region has 15 residues. With 2 bases removed from V and 8 bases from J, the gap between germline ends came to 15 bases. CDR3 protein: CASSEVRGLREKLFF. The CDR3 coding sequence is TGTGCCAGCAGTGAAGTCCGGGGCCTTCGGGAAAAACTGTTTTTT.

This clonotype was seen more than once but under ten times. The V call is TRBV28, the J call TRBJ2-2; 14 bases align to TRBD2. This CDR3 spans 17 amino acids. The V gene's germline CDR1 is MDHEN and CDR2 SYDVKM. The V segment lost 6 bases and the J segment 8 bases; nucleotides outside the gene matches: 11. The CDR3 sequence: CASRILGTSGRGGELFF. The DNA of the CDR3 is TGTGCCAGCAGAATACTCGGGACTAGCGGGAGAGGTGGGGAGCTGTTTTTT. Full variable domain (missing parts from reference TRBV28 and TRBJ2-2): DVKVTQSSRYLVKRTGEKVFLECVQDMDHENMFWYRQDPGLGLRLIYFSYDVKMKEKGDIPEGYSVSREKKERFSLILESASTNQTSMYLCASRILGTSGRGGELFFGEGSRLTVL.

The chain is built from TRBV4-3 and TRBJ2-5; 8 bases match TRBD1. CDR1 is LGHNA, CDR2 YSLEER, per germline. V trimming: 4 bases; J trimming: 5 bases; junction bases outside the gene matches: 12. The CDR3 runs to 16 residues. DNA for the CDR3: TGCGCCAGCAGCCGAGACACTGGACAGGGAGGCGAGACCCAGTACTTC. Its protein is CASSRDTGQGGETQYF.

CDR3 residues: CSVTLGSSGRFEQYF. The CDR3 coding sequence is TGCAGCGTCACCCTGGGTTCTAGCGGGAGATTCGAGCAGTACTTC. The gene calls are TRBV29-1 and TRBJ2-7; 10 bases line up with TRBD2. The V gene's germline CDR1 is SQVTM and CDR2 ANQGSEA. This CDR3 comprises 15 residues. Trimming took 6 bases from V and 6 from J; bases not matched to a gene: 14.